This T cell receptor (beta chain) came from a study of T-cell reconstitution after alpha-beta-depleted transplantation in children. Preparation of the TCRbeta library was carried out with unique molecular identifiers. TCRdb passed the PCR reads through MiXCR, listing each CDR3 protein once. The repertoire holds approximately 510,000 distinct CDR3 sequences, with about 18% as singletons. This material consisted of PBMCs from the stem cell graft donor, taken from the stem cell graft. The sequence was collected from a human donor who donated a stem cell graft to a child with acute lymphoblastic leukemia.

Here the CDR3 DNA reads TGTGCCAGCAGCAACCCGACAGGGGGGCATGAGACCCAGTACTTC. This translates into CASSNPTGGHETQYF. The V and J genes are TRBV3-1 and TRBJ2-5; 9 positions match TRBD1. CDR1 LGHDT and CDR2 YNNKEL come from the germline V gene (reference sequence). This CDR3 has 15 amino acids. J gave up 5 bases and V 5 bases, and 9 bases lay outside the gene matches.